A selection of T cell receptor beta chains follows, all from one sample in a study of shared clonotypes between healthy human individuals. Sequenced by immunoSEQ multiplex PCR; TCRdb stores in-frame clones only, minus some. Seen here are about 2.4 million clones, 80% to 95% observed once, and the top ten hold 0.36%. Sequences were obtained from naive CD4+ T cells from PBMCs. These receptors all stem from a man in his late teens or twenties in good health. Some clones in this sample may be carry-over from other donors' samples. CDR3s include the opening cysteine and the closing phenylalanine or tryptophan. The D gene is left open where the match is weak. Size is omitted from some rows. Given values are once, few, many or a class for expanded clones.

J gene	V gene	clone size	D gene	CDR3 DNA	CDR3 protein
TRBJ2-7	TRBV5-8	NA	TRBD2	TGTGCCAGCAGCTTGGTGCCTAGCGGGAGGGCCTCCTACGAGCAGTACTTC	CASSLVPSGRASYEQYF
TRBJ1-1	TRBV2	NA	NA	TGTGCCAGCAGGGACCGACCGGGCGGCACTGAAGCTTTCTTT	CASRDRPGGTEAFF
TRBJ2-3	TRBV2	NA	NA	TGTGCCAGCAGTCTTGCAACAGATACGCAGTATTTT	CASSLATDTQYF
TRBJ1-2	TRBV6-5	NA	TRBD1	TGTGCCAGCAGACCCGACAGGGACGTCTATGGCTACACCTTC	CASRPDRDVYGYTF
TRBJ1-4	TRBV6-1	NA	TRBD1	TGTGCCAGCAGTGTCCTGGGACAGGGAGGAGAAAAACTGTTTTTT	CASSVLGQGGEKLFF
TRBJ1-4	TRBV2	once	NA	TGTGCCAGCAGGGGGGCAAGGTCAACTAATGAAAAACTGTTTTTT	CASRGARSTNEKLFF
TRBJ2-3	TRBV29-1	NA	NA	TGCAGCGTTCAGGGAAACTCAGATACGCAGTATTTT	CSVQGNSDTQYF
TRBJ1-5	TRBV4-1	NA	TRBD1	TGCGCCAGCAGCCGACAGGGGAGTAGAAATCAGCCCCAGCATTTT	CASSRQGSRNQPQHF
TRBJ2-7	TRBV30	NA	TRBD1	TGTGCCTGGAGTGTACCGGCAGGGGGAAGGTACGAGCAGTACTTC	CAWSVPAGGRYEQYF
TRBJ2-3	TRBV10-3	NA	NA	TGTGCCATCGGGGGCACAGATACGCAGTATTTT	CAIGGTDTQYF
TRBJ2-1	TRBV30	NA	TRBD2	TGTGCCGGAAGACGACTAGCGGCACCCTACAATGAGCAGTTCTTC	CAGRRLAAPYNEQFF
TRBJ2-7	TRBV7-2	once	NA	TGTGCCAGCAGCTTAGGTGCCCCATTAGTCTACGAGCAGTACTTC	CASSLGAPLVYEQYF
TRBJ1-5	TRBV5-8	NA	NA	TGTGCCAGCAGCCCATTGGGTCAGGAGGATCAGCCCCAGCATTTT	CASSPLGQEDQPQHF
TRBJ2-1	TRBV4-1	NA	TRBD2	TGCGCCAGCAGCCAAGTGGGACTAGCCGACAATGAGCAGTTCTTC	CASSQVGLADNEQFF
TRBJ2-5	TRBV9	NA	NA	TGTGCCAGCAGCCGCACCGCTGGGTCACTGGAGACCCAGTACTTC	CASSRTAGSLETQYF
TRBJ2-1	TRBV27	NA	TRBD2	TGTGCCAGCAGTATCCGGACTAGCGGGAGCATTGGGCAGTTCTTC	CASSIRTSGSIGQFF
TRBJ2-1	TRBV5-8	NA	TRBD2	TGTGCCAGCAGCTTGGGCCTAGCGGGGTACAATGAGCAGTTCTTC	CASSLGLAGYNEQFF
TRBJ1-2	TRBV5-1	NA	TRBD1	TGCGCCAGCAGCGTCCGGGACAGGGGTAACTATGGCTACACCTTC	CASSVRDRGNYGYTF
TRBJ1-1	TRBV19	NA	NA	TGTGCCAGTAGTATTGGGGGCGCGAACACTGAAGCTTTCTTT	CASSIGGANTEAFF
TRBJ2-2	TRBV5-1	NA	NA	TGCGCCAGCAGCTCCCAACGAGGCACCGGGGAGCTGTTTTTT	CASSSQRGTGELFF
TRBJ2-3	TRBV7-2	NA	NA	TGTGCCAGCAGGGGCAAGCCCAACCCTAGCACAGATACGCAGTATTTT	CASRGKPNPSTDTQYF
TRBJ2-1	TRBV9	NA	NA	TGTGCCAGCAGCGTAGAGGTGGGGAGCTCCTACAATGAGCAGTTCTTC	CASSVEVGSSYNEQFF
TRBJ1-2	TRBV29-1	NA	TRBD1	TGCAGCGTTGAAGGGGGGGACAGGGGATACTATGGCTACACCTTC	CSVEGGDRGYYGYTF